These T cell receptor beta chains were read from a single sample in a study of T cell changes during pregnancy in multiple sclerosis. Sequencing was performed with immunoSEQ multiplex PCR; in TCRdb, only in-frame clones are kept and a portion is missing. The repertoire includes approximately 30,000 clones, approximately 86% of them detected once, and over 7.5% sits in the top ten. The material was CD8+ T cells from peripheral blood mononuclear cells, obtained before pregnancy. The receptors shown here come from a female donor with multiple sclerosis, enrolled in a pregnancy study. CDR3s include the opening cysteine and the closing phenylalanine or tryptophan.

CASSILDWNQPQHF	TRBV19	TRBJ1-5
CASSVDVLAGGADTQYF	TRBV9	TRBJ2-3
CASSRDRGRYEQYF	TRBV5-4	TRBJ2-7
CASSLLPTGTINEKLFF	TRBV28	TRBJ1-4
CASSTGQGSSEQYF	TRBV7-9	TRBJ2-7
CASSVGGDTEAFF	TRBV9	TRBJ1-1
CASSVGAAITGELFF	TRBV9	TRBJ2-2
CASSLLWTSGTYEQYF	TRBV28	TRBJ2-7
CASSQEDRGFSYEQYF	TRBV4-3	TRBJ2-7
CASSLSFLVVFGKNYGYTF	TRBV7-9	TRBJ1-2
CASTQSPGQGDHEQYF	TRBV5-6	TRBJ2-7
CASRVSGQETQYF	TRBV7-9	TRBJ2-5
CASSYSAGTNTDTQYF	TRBV6-5	TRBJ2-3
CASSYSNSAEAFF	TRBV6-6	TRBJ1-1
CAWSIEGGKETQYF	TRBV30	TRBJ2-5
CASSPTSGRSNEQYF	TRBV2	TRBJ2-7
CSVEGAGTYEQYF	TRBV29-1	TRBJ2-7
CASSLDGTVYGYTF	TRBV7-6	TRBJ1-2
CASSVGLEETQYF	TRBV7-9	TRBJ2-5
CASSRVLAGEGTDTQYF	TRBV19	TRBJ2-3
CASSLIGGTYEQYF	TRBV27	TRBJ2-7
CAWSGDRDGEQYF	TRBV30	TRBJ2-7
CSVGTGENEQFF	TRBV29-1	TRBJ2-1
CSAAIRNTIYF	TRBV20-1	TRBJ1-3
CATSGPGTGDTEAFF	TRBV15	TRBJ1-1
CASSPLGTSYEQYF	TRBV5-6	TRBJ2-7
CASSDRGSSGGPDTQYF	TRBV9	TRBJ2-3
CASMQGNQETQYF	TRBV2	TRBJ2-5